This T cell receptor beta chain was observed in a study of T cell responses to AZD1222 COVID-19 vaccine. Overall study results and limits: White British people made up most donors, females outnumbered males, and clonal diversity was possibly underestimated. Spike-specific TCR breadth rose after two AZD1222 doses, and depth rose as well.

The method was immunoSEQ multiplex PCR; TCRdb's version includes in-frame clones alone and lacks a portion of them. The table includes approximately 160,000 clones, around 92% detected once. Concerning this clone itself: The antigen remains unidentified.

The V end lost 2 bases, the J end lost 5 bases, and 15 bases lay between the germline ends. Germline CDR1 reads MNHEY; CDR2 reads SVGAGI. CDR3 length equals 15 residues. The receptor was derived from an adult in good health. The V and J genes are TRBV6-5 and TRBJ1-2; TRBD1 might be the D (5 bases). The material sequenced was peripheral blood, taken on day 0 of AZD1222 vaccination. The CDR3 sequence is CASSYGRTPEYGYTF. The CDR3 coding sequence is TGTGCCAGCAGTTACGGCCGGACACCGGAGTATGGCTACACCTTC.